These 7 T cell receptor beta chains share one sample of origin, sequenced in a study of control samples from healthy donors and cancer patients. The assay was immunoSEQ multiplex PCR, and TCRdb's table has in-frame clones only and misses some. This table holds approximately 230,000 clones, roughly 87% found once. Sequencing input: PBMCs. These receptors came from a woman aged 60 to 75 with lung cancer.

A single count supports this clone. This sequence joins TRBV10-3 and TRBJ1-3; D unclear. CDR1 is ENHRY and CDR2 is SYGVKD in the germline V gene. There are 16 residues in the CDR3. Trimming took off 0 bases at V and 0 bases at J, with 9 bases between the two ends. The CDR3, as DNA: TGTGCCATCAGTGAGTCGGTACAAACCTCTGGAAACACCATATATTTT. This gives the protein CAISESVQTSGNTIYF.

The chain combines TRBV11-3 with TRBJ2-7, with 7 bases that match TRBD1. Germline V lookup: CDR1 SGHNT, CDR2 YENEEA. Losses at the gene ends were 5 bases for V and 2 bases for J; bases not matched to a gene: 3. The CDR3 totals 13 residues. CDR3 region: CASSRGQAYEQYF. The CDR3 DNA reads as TGTGCCAGCAGCCGCGGACAGGCCTACGAGCAGTACTTC.

This clone was recorded a few times. In the same sample, other DNA sequences code for this CDR3. This sequence joins TRBV9 and TRBJ1-2; the D is unclear. The V gene's germline CDR1 is SGDLS and CDR2 YYNGEE. The length of the CDR3 is 12 residues. V was pared by 0 bases and J by 4 bases, with 4 bases between. CDR3 residues: CASSVGGYGYTF. CDR3 DNA: TGTGCCAGCAGCGTAGGGGGCTATGGCTACACCTTC. The full variable domain, completed using reference TRBV9 and TRBJ1-2, is DSGVTQTPKHLITATGQRVTLRCSPRSGDLSVYWYQQSLDQGLQFLIQYYNGEERAKGNILERFSAQQFPDLHSELNLSSLELGDSALYFCASSVGGYGYTFGSGTRLTVV.

This sequence joins TRBV19 and TRBJ1-4, with 9 bases aligning to TRBD1. Germline CDR1 and CDR2: LNHDA and SQIVND (reference sequence). The CDR3 contains 14 residues. Trimming removed 4 bases from V and 8 bases from J; junction bases left unmatched: 5. Written as DNA, the CDR3 is TGTGCCAGTAGTAACGACAGGGGGGAAGAAAAACTGTTTTTT. Amino acid sequence: CASSNDRGEEKLFF.

In DNA, the CDR3 is TGTGCCAGCAGCTTAGTGGGCAGCAGTTACAATGAGCAGTTCTTC. As protein: CASSLVGSSYNEQFF. The chain uses TRBV7-2 and TRBJ2-1; no clear D gene. The CDR3 sequence is 15 residues long. CDR1 and CDR2 from the germline V gene are SGHTA and FQGNSA. Trimming cost V 1 base and J 4 bases, with 11 bases left between them. Combining the CDR3 with reference TRBV7-2 and TRBJ2-1 gives the whole variable domain GAGVSQSPSNKVTEKGKDVELRCDPISGHTALYWYRQSLGQGLEFLIYFQGNSAPDKSGLPSDRFSAERTGGSVSTLTIQRTQQEDSAVYLCASSLVGSSYNEQFFGPGTRLTVL.

The chain joins TRBV5-1 to TRBJ2-5; D is ambiguous. V shed 6 bases and J shed 2 bases, with 5 bases lying between them. This CDR3 comprises 11 residues. Germline lookup yields CDR1 SGHRS and CDR2 YFSETQ. The CDR3, as DNA: TGCGCCAGCATCGGACAAGAGACCCAGTACTTC. Protein: CASIGQETQYF.

The chain is built from TRBV3-1 (or the pseudogene TRBV3-2) and TRBJ2-3; 9 nucleotides line up with TRBD2. Trimming took 2 bases from V and 4 from J; bases not matched to a gene: 7. The CDR3 sequence is 16 residues long. Looked up from germline, CDR1 is LGHDT and CDR2 is YNNKEL (reference sequence). The CDR3 spells CASSQLAGVGADTQYF. The CDR3 nucleotides read TGTGCCAGCAGCCAATTAGCGGGAGTAGGGGCAGATACGCAGTATTTT.